The present TCR beta chain was sequenced within a study of blood T cells in healthy people across ages (dated by TCRdb to the mid-2010s). Context from the whole study: In model experiments, template switching captured about one uniquely barcoded TCR beta cDNA molecule for every two T cells. The study measured age-related changes in TCR beta repertoire diversity using deep sequencing normalized with unique cDNA molecular identifiers. Donors were grouped into four age groups: young (average approximately 15 years), middle-aged (around 39), aged (62) and long-lived (about 90). To avoid experimental bias, donors of different ages were distributed randomly across sequencing lanes. Two additional independent replicas of 1 million unique cDNA reads from the same blood draw were analyzed for two donors (one aged 18 to 30 and one aged 80 or older).

From cysteine to phenylalanine, the CDR3 is 12 amino acids long. Kept here is only the CDR3 DNA, which spans 36 bases and is read in frame from base 1. At the junction V is shortened by 0 bases and J by 7 bases, with 4 bases in between. The germline V gene supplies CDR1 LGHNA and CDR2 YSLEER. The library was obtained by 5' RACE. Sequencing instrument: Illumina HiSeq 2500. The second PCR ran for roughly 7 to 11 cycles and used a J-beta primer mix along with a sample-barcoded 5' primer. A template-switch 5' adaptor carrying 12 random nucleotides introduced a unique molecular identifier onto each TCR beta cDNA molecule. Each sample yielded at least 2.5 million CDR3-containing paired-end reads. First-strand cDNA was synthesized from all RNA with the Mint cDNA synthesis kit, primed by a TRBC-specific oligonucleotide. Following uracil-DNA glycosylase treatment, a first 18-cycle PCR with universal primers M1SS and BC2_uni_R was performed on all cDNA. The authors' pipeline ran thus. For normalization, 1 million high-quality reads, each with a distinct molecular identifier, were randomly selected from each sample. Instead of being binned into consensus sequences, reads that shared molecular identifiers were thrown out. MiTCR, with a Q25 quality threshold and the strictest error-elimination algorithm, was used for CDR3 identification, clonotype clustering and error correction. A nonparametric unseen species model with Euler transformation was used to estimate a lower bound on total TCR beta diversity. TCRdb reran the public reads through fastp at Q25 and MiXCR, keeping productive beta chains. Rows are unified per CDR3 protein, each entry keeping the most common DNA and genes. For this entry, the V and J calls and clone size follow TCRdb and not the study's own pipeline. The sample contains approximately 800,000 distinct CDR3 sequences, around two thirds of them found a single time. The top ten clonotypes cover roughly a quarter of the sample.

General findings and caveats noted by the study authors: Compared with the aged group, the long-lived group had more naive CD4+ T cells, fewer expanded clones and increased TCR diversity, a pattern suggesting age selection. As age increased, observed TCR beta diversity per million T cells dropped in a roughly linear way, and a significant reduction was already evident by age roughly 36. Because profiling used bulk unsorted PBMCs, naive and antigen-experienced compartments could not be compared conclusively. The CMV infection status of donors was not known, potentially confounding age-related changes in expanded clonotypes. Total diversity estimates from one million sequenced T cells were considered lower bounds and underestimates. A strong correlation was found between observed TCR beta diversity and the percentage of naive T cells measured by flow cytometry.

Systemically healthy Caucasian individuals from Russia, 35 to 40 in total and aged roughly 6 to 100 years, were included as donors. Each donor gave about 9.8 milliliters of peripheral blood, drawn into EDTA-treated Vacutainer tubes. PBMCs were isolated by Ficoll-Paque density-gradient centrifugation, with at least 6 million obtained per sample. Total RNA was extracted from PBMCs with Trizol reagent, with at least 5 micrograms obtained per sample. For every donor, flow cytometry on a PBMC aliquot measured the percentage of naive CD45RAhigh/CD27high T cells. Comment on this clonotype: This receptor's antigen is unknown. No much larger clone exists at a distance of one base, and base qualities are not known.

Sample: blood. The chain uses TRBV4-3 and TRBJ2-1; confidence is insufficient to name the D gene. The origin of this receptor is a young man in good health. The DNA sequence follows: TGCGCCAGCAGCCAAGATGTGAATGAGCAGTTCTTC. This sequence encodes CASSQDVNEQFF.